Listed here are 21 T cell receptor beta chains from one sample, sequenced in a study of blood T cell repertoires in COVID-19. TCRdb's copy holds only in-frame clones and misses some; the assay was immunoSEQ multiplex PCR. Seen here are 220,000 or so clones, approximately 82% observed once, and the top ten hold under 2%. The specimen sequenced was peripheral blood. These receptors all stem from a woman older than 75 with acute or convalescent COVID-19.

V usage is TRBV7-2 and J usage is TRBJ2-2; 12 bases are shared with TRBD2. Germline V gene lookup returns CDR1 SGHTA and CDR2 FQGNSA. The CDR3 length is 16 residues. Trimming at V came to 5 bases and at J to 7 bases, leaving 8 bases not matched to a gene. The CDR3 region has the DNA TGTGCCAGCAGCCAAACTAGCGGGAGGATCTTCGGGGAGCTGTTTTTT. This sequence encodes CASSQTSGRIFGELFF.

V usage is TRBV14 and J usage is TRBJ1-1; D is perhaps TRBD1 (6 bases). Trimming removed 4 bases from V and 1 base from J, with 10 bases in between. The CDR3 loop spans 14 amino acids. Germline CDR1 and CDR2: SGHDN and FVKESK. CDR3 loop: CASSRQVGNTEAFF. CDR3 DNA sequence: TGTGCCAGCAGCCGACAGGTTGGGAACACTGAAGCTTTCTTT.

The chain carries TRBV3-1 (or the pseudogene TRBV3-2) and TRBJ2-3, with 11 bases matching TRBD1. V lost 2 bases and J lost 11; bases outside the gene matches: 12. Germline V gene sequence: CDR1 LGHDT, CDR2 YNNKEL (reference sequence). The CDR3 totals 16 residues. CDR3 nucleotides: TGTGCCAGCAGCCAAAAAGGGACAGGGGGATTATCGGGGCAGTATTTT. Its translation is CASSQKGTGGLSGQYF.

This clone has a single count. J is TRBJ2-7 and V is TRBV24-1; TRBD1 matches 8 bases. The CDR3 spans 15 residues. V shed 2 bases, J shed 1 base, and the junction held 3 bases outside the gene matches. Germline values: CDR1 KGHDR, CDR2 SFDVKD. The CDR3 DNA follows: TGTGCCACCAGTGATTCCGGACAGGGTTCCTACGAGCAGTACTTC. This codes for CATSDSGQGSYEQYF.

The V call is TRBV6-2 or TRBV6-3, the J call TRBJ2-5; D is uncertain. CDR1 is MNHEY, CDR2 SVGEGT, per germline. The CDR3 sequence is 12 residues long. V was trimmed by 6 bases and J by 2 bases, leaving 7 bases between them. The CDR3 sequence is CASSPFQETQYF. The CDR3 DNA sequence: TGTGCCAGCAGCCCCTTTCAAGAGACCCAGTACTTC.

This clone was seen a few times. Other DNA sequences in the same sample also yield this CDR3. This chain joins TRBV4-3 and TRBJ2-7, with 10 bases lining up with TRBD1. The junction had 3 bases not matched to a gene; V was cut back by 0 bases and J by 4 bases. CDR1 LGHNA and CDR2 YSLEER come from the germline V gene. The CDR3 is 15 amino acids. For the CDR3, the DNA is TGCGCCAGCAGCCAAGACCGGACAGGGGGATACGAGCAGTACTTC. Translated, it gives CASSQDRTGGYEQYF.

The chain joins TRBV6-5 to TRBJ1-1; the D is unclear. Germline V gene data show CDR1 as MNHEY and CDR2 as SVGAGI. The CDR3 spans 14 residues. V lost 6 bases, J lost 1 base, and 12 bases lay in between. CDR3 DNA sequence: TGTGCCAGCAGCCCCATAGCCAGGAACACTGAAGCTTTCTTT. Protein product: CASSPIARNTEAFF.

V gene TRBV5-5 combines with J gene TRBJ1-1; the match to TRBD1 covers 8 bases. The CDR3 is 14 residues long. J lost 9 bases, V lost 0 bases, and 7 bases had no gene match. Germline V gene sequence: CDR1 SGHKS, CDR2 YYEKEE (reference sequence). The CDR3 sequence: CASSLGQGRGQAFF. CDR3 coding DNA: TGTGCCAGCAGCTTGGGACAGGGGCGCGGACAAGCTTTCTTT.

The genes are TRBV6-5 and TRBJ2-1; 12 bases match TRBD1. V lost 7 bases to trimming and J lost 10 bases; unmatched junction nucleotides: 8. The CDR3 sequence is 14 residues long. Germline V lookup: CDR1 MNHEY, CDR2 SVGAGI. As DNA, the CDR3 is TGTGCCAGCATTCCGGGACAGGGGGCACCGGAGCAGTTCTTC. Amino acid sequence: CASIPGQGAPEQFF.

J is TRBJ2-3 and V is TRBV29-1; 9 positions agree with TRBD2. The germline CDR1 and CDR2 sequences are SQVTM and ANQGSEA. The CDR3 consists of 14 residues. Trimming cost V 4 bases and J 0 bases; bases outside gene matches: 2. CDR3 coding DNA: TGCAGCGTTGGTAGCGGGGGAAGCACAGATACGCAGTATTTT. It yields the protein CSVGSGGSTDTQYF.

This rearrangement joins TRBV5-4 to TRBJ1-2; 7 bases map to TRBD1. Trimming removed 3 bases from V and 5 bases from J; junction bases left unmatched: 10. Germline V gives CDR1 SGHNT, CDR2 YYREEE (reference sequence). The CDR3 is 15 amino acids. CDR3 sequence: CASSSIRQGAYGYTF. DNA of the CDR3: TGTGCCAGCAGCTCCATTAGACAGGGTGCTTATGGCTACACCTTC.

The chain recombines TRBV3-1 (or the pseudogene TRBV3-2) with TRBJ1-2; maybe TRBD1 (5 bases). The CDR3 is made up of 14 amino acids. From germline, CDR1 is LGHDT and CDR2 YNNKEL (reference sequence). Between the trimmed V and J ends, which lost 5 bases and 2 bases, there was a span of 12 bases. CDR3 amino acids: CASSKYQGNYGYTF. CDR3 sequence (DNA): TGTGCCAGCAGCAAGTACCAGGGAAACTATGGCTACACCTTC.

This chain connects TRBV19 to TRBJ1-5, with D uncertain. The germline CDR1 and CDR2 sequences are LNHDA and SQIVND (reference sequence). This CDR3 is 14 amino acids long. The V gene lost 7 bases and the J gene lost 0 bases, with 10 bases spanning the gap. The CDR3 nucleotides are TGTGCCAGTACCCGAACCTATAGCAATCAGCCCCAGCATTTT. It specifies CASTRTYSNQPQHF.

The rearrangement links TRBV2 to TRBJ2-1; D may be TRBD2 (6 bases). Germline-derived CDR1 and CDR2 are SNHLY and FYNNEI. The ends were cut back, 4 bases at V and 5 bases at J, with 9 bases in the middle. The CDR3 consists of 13 residues. The CDR3 coding sequence is TGTGCCAGCAGTGTCGGGAGAAACAATGAGCAGTTCTTC. Translated, it gives CASSVGRNNEQFF.

This clone was seen only once. The CDR3 DNA reads TGTGCCAGCAGCTTGAGCTCGGGGAATGAGCAGTTCTTC. This gives the protein CASSLSSGNEQFF. This chain connects TRBV7-9 to TRBJ2-1, with D perhaps matching TRBD2 (5 bases). V was pared by 3 bases and J by 7 bases, with 10 bases between. The CDR3 runs 13 residues. Germline V lookup: CDR1 SEHNR, CDR2 FQNEAQ (reference sequence).

The chain links TRBV4-1 to TRBJ1-1; TRBD1 matches 11 bases. Unmatched junction bases numbered 4, after V lost 4 bases and J lost 6 bases. Germline V CDR1 and CDR2: MGHRA, YSYEKL. The CDR3 is 14 amino acids. CDR3 nucleotides: TGCGCCAGCAGCCTAAAGGGACAGGGGGCTGAAGCTTTCTTT. The encoded protein is CASSLKGQGAEAFF.

V usage is TRBV14 and J usage is TRBJ1-4; 8 bases line up with TRBD1. Germline lookup yields CDR1 SGHDN and CDR2 FVKESK. The CDR3 length is 15 residues. Germline trimming cut 4 bases from V and 8 bases from J; bases unmatched to any gene: 9. The CDR3 spells CASSPLQGEREKLFF. CDR3 nucleotide sequence: TGTGCCAGCAGCCCTTTACAGGGGGAACGGGAAAAACTGTTTTTT.

In its sample, this clone was seen a few times. This chain connects TRBV10-3 to TRBJ2-3; a possible D gene is TRBD1 (5 bases). Germline CDR1 reads ENHRY; CDR2 reads SYGVKD. The V end was cut by 11 bases, the J end by 2 bases, with 11 bases between. The CDR3 has 12 amino acids. The CDR3 loop reads CAVSTVTDTQYF. In DNA, the CDR3 is TGTGCCGTATCGACAGTCACAGATACGCAGTATTTT.

CDR3 bases: TGCGCCAGCAGCCCGAGCGGGACGTCCAATGAGCAGTTCTTC. This translates into CASSPSGTSNEQFF. The rearrangement uses TRBV5-1 and TRBJ2-1; 7 nucleotides align to TRBD2. The junction had 7 bases not matched to a gene; V was cut back by 4 bases and J by 6 bases. Germline-derived CDR1 and CDR2 are SGHRS and YFSETQ. This CDR3 has 14 amino acids.

This clone has just one count. The chain combines TRBV4-1 with TRBJ2-7, with a tentative D call TRBD2 (6 bases). Per the germline V gene, CDR1 is MGHRA and CDR2 is YSYEKL. This CDR3 spans 15 amino acids. Trimming took 1 base from V and 6 from J, leaving 16 bases between them. In DNA, the CDR3 is TGCGCCAGCAGCCAAGTGCCCCGGGAGTACTCCGAGCAGTACTTC. Amino acids: CASSQVPREYSEQYF.

The sample holds one count of this clone. The chain uses TRBV28 and TRBJ1-3, with 10 bases aligning to TRBD1. The CDR3 is made up of 14 amino acids. Germline V lookup: CDR1 MDHEN, CDR2 SYDVKM. J was trimmed by 8 bases and V by 4 bases; bases with no gene match: 5. CDR3: CASSSRDRGDTIYF. CDR3 sequence (DNA): TGTGCCAGCAGTTCTCGGGACAGGGGCGACACCATATATTTT.